Sequencing of this TCR beta chain was carried out in a study of blood T cell repertoires in COVID-19. Looking at the study overall: The samples span acute and convalescent COVID-19 from the United States, Italy and Spain. Sample material is recorded as cDNA or gDNA derived from T cells, B-cell-depleted T cells, or PBMCs.

As handled by the study authors: Amplification of reference gene primers was used by the study to estimate nucleated cell counts. Assay used: immunoSEQ multiplex PCR; TCRdb lists only in-frame clones, some missing. D and trimming were read from the DNA, whereas the V and J calls and clone size are those reported in that table. The profile shows under 300,000 clones, 80% to 90% of them singletons. CDR3 size: 13 residues. CDR1 is SNHLY and CDR2 is FYNNEI in the germline V gene. The J segment lost 9 bases and the V segment lost 5 bases, leaving 3 bases of the junction unmatched. This clone has only a few counts.

The material sequenced was peripheral blood. The chain links TRBV2 to TRBJ1-6; 8 positions agree with TRBD1. This sequence originates from a woman aged 70-85 years with acute or convalescent COVID-19. The CDR3 bases are TGTGCCAGCAGTCAGGGGGCGGCTTCACCCCTCCACTTT. Its protein is CASSQGAASPLHF.